There are a few counts of the clone carrying this TCR beta chain. The data were obtained in a study of beta chain features in type 1 diabetes. V was pared by 2 bases and J by 5 bases, with 15 bases between. The CDR3 length is 15 residues. CDR1 MNHNY and CDR2 SVGAGI come from the germline V gene (reference sequence). Reverse transcription of all isolated RNA meant that expressed TCRB transcripts were sequenced. The repertoire was sequenced with immunoSEQ multiplex PCR; TCRdb's copy has only in-frame clones and lacks some. The data hold hundreds of thousands of clones, with 17% observed a single time. The TCR comes from a young woman in good health. The genes are TRBV6-6 and TRBJ2-5, with D possibly matching TRBD2 (5 bases). The source material was naive CD4+ T cells from blood. The CDR3 protein is CASSYTRTLGETQYF. CDR3 nucleotide sequence: TGTGCCAGCAGTTACACCCGGACTCTTGGGGAGACCCAGTACTTC.